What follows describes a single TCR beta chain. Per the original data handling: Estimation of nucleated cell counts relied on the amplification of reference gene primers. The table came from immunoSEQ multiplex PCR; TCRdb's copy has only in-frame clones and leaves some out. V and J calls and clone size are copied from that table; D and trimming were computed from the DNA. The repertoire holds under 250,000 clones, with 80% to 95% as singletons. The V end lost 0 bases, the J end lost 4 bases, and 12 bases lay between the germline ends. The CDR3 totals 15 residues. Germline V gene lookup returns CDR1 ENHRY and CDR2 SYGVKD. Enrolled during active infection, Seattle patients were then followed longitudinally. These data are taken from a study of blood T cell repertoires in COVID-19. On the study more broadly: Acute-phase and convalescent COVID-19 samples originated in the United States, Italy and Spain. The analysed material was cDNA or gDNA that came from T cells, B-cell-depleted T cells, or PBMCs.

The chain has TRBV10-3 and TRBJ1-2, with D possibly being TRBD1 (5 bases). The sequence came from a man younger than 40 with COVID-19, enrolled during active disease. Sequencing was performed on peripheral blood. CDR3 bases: TGTGCCATCAGTGAGTCTGTGGGTAGGGGCTATGGCTACACCTTC. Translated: CAISESVGRGYGYTF.